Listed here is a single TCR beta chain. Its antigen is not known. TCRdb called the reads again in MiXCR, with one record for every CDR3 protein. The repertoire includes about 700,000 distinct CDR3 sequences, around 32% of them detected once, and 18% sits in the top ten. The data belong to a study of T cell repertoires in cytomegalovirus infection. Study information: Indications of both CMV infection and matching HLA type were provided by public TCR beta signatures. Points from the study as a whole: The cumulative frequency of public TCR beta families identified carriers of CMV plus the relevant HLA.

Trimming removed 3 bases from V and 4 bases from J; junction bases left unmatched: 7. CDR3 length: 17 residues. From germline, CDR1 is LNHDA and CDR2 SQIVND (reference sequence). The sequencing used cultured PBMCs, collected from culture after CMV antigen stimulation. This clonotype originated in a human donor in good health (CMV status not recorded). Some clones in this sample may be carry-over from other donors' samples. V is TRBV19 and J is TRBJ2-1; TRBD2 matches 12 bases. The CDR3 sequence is CASSIRLAGVRYNEQFF. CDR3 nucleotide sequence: TGTGCCAGTAGTATCCGACTAGCGGGAGTGAGATACAATGAGCAGTTCTTC.